The subject of this entry is one T cell receptor beta chain. The repertoire was sequenced with immunoSEQ multiplex PCR; TCRdb's copy has only in-frame clones and lacks some. In the table there are around 110,000 clones, more than 85% of which are singletons. The data are from a study of T cell responses to AZD1222 COVID-19 vaccine. V lost 0 bases, J lost 8 bases, and 8 bases stayed unmatched. The CDR3 loop spans 15 amino acids. CDR1 and CDR2 (germline): SGHDN, FVKESK. The V call is TRBV14, the J call TRBJ1-2; TRBD1 matches 8 bases. The TCR originated in an adult in good health. The sample consisted of peripheral blood, taken on day 0 of AZD1222 vaccination. The CDR3 DNA reads TGTGCCAGCAGCCAAGAAGCCAGGGGGCGCCGGGGCTACACCTTC. Translated, it gives CASSQEARGRRGYTF.